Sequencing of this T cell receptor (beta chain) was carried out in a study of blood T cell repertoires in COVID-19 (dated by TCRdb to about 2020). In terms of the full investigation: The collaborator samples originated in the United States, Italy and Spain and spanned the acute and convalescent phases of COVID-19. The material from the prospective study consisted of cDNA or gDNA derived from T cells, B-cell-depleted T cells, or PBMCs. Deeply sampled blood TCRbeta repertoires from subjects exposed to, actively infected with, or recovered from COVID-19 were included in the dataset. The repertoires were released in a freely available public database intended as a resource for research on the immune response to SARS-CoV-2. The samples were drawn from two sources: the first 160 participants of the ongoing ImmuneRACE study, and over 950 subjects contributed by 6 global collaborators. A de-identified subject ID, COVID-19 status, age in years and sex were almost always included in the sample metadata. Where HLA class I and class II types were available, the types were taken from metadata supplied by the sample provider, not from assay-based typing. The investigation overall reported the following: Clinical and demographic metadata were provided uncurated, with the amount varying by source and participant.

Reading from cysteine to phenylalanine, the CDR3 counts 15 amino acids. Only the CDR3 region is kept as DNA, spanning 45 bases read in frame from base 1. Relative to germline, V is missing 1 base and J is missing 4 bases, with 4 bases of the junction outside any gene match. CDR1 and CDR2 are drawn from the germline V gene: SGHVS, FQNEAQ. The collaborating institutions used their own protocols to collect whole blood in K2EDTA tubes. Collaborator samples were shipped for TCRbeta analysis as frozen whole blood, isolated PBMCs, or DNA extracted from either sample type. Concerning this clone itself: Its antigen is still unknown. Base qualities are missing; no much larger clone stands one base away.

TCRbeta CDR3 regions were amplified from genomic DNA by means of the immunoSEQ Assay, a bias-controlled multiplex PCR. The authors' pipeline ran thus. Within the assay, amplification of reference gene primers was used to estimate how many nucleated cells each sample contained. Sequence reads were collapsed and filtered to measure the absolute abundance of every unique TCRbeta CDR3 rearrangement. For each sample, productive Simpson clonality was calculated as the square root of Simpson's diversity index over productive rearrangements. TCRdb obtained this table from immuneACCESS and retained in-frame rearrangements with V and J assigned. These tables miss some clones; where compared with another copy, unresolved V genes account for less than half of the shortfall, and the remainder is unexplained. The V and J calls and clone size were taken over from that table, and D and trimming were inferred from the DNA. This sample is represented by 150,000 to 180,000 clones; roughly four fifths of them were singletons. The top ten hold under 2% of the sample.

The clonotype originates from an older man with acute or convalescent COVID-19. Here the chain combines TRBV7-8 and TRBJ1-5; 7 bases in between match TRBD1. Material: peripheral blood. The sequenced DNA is TGTGCCAGCAGCTTAGAGAGGGGGCTAAATCAGCCCCAGCATTTT. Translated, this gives CASSLERGLNQPQHF.